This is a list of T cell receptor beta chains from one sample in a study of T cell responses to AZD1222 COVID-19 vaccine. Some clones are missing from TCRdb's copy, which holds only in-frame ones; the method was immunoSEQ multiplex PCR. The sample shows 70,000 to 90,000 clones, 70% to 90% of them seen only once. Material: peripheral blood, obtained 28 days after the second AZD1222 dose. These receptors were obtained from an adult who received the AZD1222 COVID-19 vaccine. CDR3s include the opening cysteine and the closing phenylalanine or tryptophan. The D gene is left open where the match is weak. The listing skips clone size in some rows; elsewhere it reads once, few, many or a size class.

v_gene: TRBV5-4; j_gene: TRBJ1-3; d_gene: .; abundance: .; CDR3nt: TGTGCCAGCAGTACCGACGCGGGCTCTGGAAACACCATATATTTT; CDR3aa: CASSTDAGSGNTIYF
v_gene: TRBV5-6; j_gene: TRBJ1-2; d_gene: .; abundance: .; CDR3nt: TGTGCCAGCAGGCAAGCAGGGAGCTATGGCTACACCTTC; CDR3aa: CASRQAGSYGYTF
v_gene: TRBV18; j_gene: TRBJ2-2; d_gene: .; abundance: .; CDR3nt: TGTGCCAGCTCACCAAACACTGTGTCAGGGGAGCTGTTTTTT; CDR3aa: CASSPNTVSGELFF
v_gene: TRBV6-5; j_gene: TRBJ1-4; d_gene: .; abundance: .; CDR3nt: TGTGCCGGGGAGGGAAATGAAAAACTGTTTTTT; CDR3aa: CAGEGNEKLFF
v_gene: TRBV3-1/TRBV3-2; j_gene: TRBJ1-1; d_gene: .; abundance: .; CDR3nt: TGTGCCAGCAGTCACGGGACCCTTCTCCGTTTT; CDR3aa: CASSHGTLLRF
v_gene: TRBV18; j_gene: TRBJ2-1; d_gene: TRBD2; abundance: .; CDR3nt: TGTGCCAGCTCACCAGCTAGCGGGGCCTACAATGAGCAGTTCTTC; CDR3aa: CASSPASGAYNEQFF
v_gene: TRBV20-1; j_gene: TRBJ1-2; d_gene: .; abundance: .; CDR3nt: TGCAGTGCTCAGAACTATGGCTACACCTTC; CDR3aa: CSAQNYGYTF
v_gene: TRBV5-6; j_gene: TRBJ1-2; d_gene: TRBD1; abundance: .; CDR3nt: TGTGCCAGCAGCTCCGACAGGGGTTTATATGGCTACACCTTC; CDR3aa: CASSSDRGLYGYTF
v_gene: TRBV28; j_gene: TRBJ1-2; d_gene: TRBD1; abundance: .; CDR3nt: TGTGCCAGCAGCCCCCCGGTGAAGGGGGCAGGAGTTGGCTACACCTTC; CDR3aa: CASSPPVKGAGVGYTF
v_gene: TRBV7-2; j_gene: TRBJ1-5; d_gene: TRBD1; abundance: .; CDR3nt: TGTGCCAGCAGCGGTACAGGGGGCGCAGGCCAGCCCCAGCATTTT; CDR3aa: CASSGTGGAGQPQHF
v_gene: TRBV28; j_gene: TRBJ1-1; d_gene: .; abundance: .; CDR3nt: TGTGCCAGCAGTAAACAGGTGAACACTGAAGCTTTCTTT; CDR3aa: CASSKQVNTEAFF
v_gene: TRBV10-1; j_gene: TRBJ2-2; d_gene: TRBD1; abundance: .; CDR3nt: TGCGCCAGCAGTGAGTCTAGACAGGGGGCCGGGGAGCTGTTTTTT; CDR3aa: CASSESRQGAGELFF
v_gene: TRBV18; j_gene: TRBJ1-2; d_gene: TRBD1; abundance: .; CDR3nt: TGTGCCAGCTCACTGGGACAGGGGAACGTGGGCTACACCTTC; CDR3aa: CASSLGQGNVGYTF
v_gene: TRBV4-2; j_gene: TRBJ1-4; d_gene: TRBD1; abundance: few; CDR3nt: TGTGCCAGCAGCCATCCCGACAGGGGGCGTGAAAAACTGTTTTTT; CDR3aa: CASSHPDRGREKLFF
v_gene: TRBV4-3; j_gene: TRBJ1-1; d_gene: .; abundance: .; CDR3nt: TGCGCCAGCAGCCAAGGAGAGTCAGCGGCTGAAGCTTTCTTT; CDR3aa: CASSQGESAAEAFF
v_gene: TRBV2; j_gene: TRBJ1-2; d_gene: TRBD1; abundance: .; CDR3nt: TGTGCCAGCAGGCCACTGGGACAGATACCTTTCTACACCTTC; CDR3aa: CASRPLGQIPFYTF
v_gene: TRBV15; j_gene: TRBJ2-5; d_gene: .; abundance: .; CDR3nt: TGTGCCACCAGCAGAGAAGGACGAGAAAATAATTTCGAGACCCAGTACTTC; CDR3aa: CATSREGRENNFETQYF
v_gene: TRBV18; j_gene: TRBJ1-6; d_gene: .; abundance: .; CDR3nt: TGTGCCAGCTCACCAGTACAGGGTGGAAGCAAATCACCCCTCCACTTT; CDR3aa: CASSPVQGGSKSPLHF
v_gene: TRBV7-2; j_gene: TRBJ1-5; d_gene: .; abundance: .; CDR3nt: TGTGCCAGCAGCGAAGGTAACGCGAATCAGCCCCAGCATTTT; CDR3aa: CASSEGNANQPQHF
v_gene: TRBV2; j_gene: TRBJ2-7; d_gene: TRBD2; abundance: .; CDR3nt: TGTGCCAGCAGTGTGAATAGCGGGGCCTACGAGCAGTACTTC; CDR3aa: CASSVNSGAYEQYF
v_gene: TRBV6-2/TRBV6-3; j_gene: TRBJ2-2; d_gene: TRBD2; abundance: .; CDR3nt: TGTGCCAGCAGTTACCGAGCGGGGGGGCTTAACACCGGGGAGCTGTTTTTT; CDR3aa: CASSYRAGGLNTGELFF
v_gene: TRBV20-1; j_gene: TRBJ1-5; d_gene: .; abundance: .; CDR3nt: TGCAGTGCTAGTGGGACCAGCAGCGGGCAGCCCCAGCATTTT; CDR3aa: CSASGTSSGQPQHF